This T cell receptor beta chain is from a study of T-cell reconstitution after alpha-beta-depleted transplantation in children. This sample's TCRbeta library carried unique molecular identifier barcodes. One entry per CDR3 protein results from TCRdb running MiXCR on the PCR reads. The sample lists fewer than 550,000 distinct CDR3 sequences; approximately 11% were seen once. This clonotype was seen a few times. This CDR3 is built from 15 residues. V was pared by 5 bases and J by 6 bases, with 7 bases of the junction left unmatched. The origin of this receptor is a human donor who donated a stem cell graft to a child with acute myeloid leukemia. The chain carries TRBV12-3 or TRBV12-4 and TRBJ2-1; TRBD2 agrees at 10 bases. Sequences were derived from PBMCs from the stem cell graft donor, sampled from the stem cell graft. In DNA form, the CDR3 reads TGTGCCAGCAGTCGAACTAGCGGGGCCCCCAATGAGCAGTTCTTC. Its protein product is CASSRTSGAPNEQFF.